A selection of T cell receptor beta chains follows, all from one sample in a study of blood T cell repertoires in COVID-19. Profiled with immunoSEQ multiplex PCR; TCRdb holds only in-frame clones, not every one. The sample lists about 200,000 clones, approximately 84% occurring once. Sample: peripheral blood. Receptors were obtained from a human donor with acute or convalescent COVID-19. The donor label of this sample is uncertain. CDR3s include the opening cysteine and the closing phenylalanine or tryptophan. The D gene is left open where the match is weak. Clone size, where shown, is once, few, many, or a class for clones that have expanded.

length: 13
size: -
J: TRBJ1-1
D: -
V: TRBV14
CDR3: CASSQDGGAEAFF
DNA: TGTGCCAGCAGCCAAGATGGGGGGGCTGAAGCTTTCTTT

length: 17
size: -
J: TRBJ2-1
D: TRBD2
V: TRBV27
CDR3: CASSTTSGRAEYNEQFF
DNA: TGTGCCAGCAGTACAACTAGCGGGAGGGCCGAGTACAATGAGCAGTTCTTC

length: 16
size: -
J: TRBJ1-5
D: -
V: TRBV30
CDR3: CAWSRPGPAGDQPQHF
DNA: TGTGCCTGGAGTCGACCGGGGCCCGCGGGAGATCAGCCCCAGCATTTT

length: 14
size: -
J: TRBJ2-7
D: -
V: TRBV3-1/TRBV3-2
CDR3: CASNTMGTDYEQYF
DNA: TGTGCCAGCAACACCATGGGCACAGACTACGAGCAGTACTTC

length: 13
size: -
J: TRBJ1-5
D: -
V: TRBV10-3
CDR3: CAISGTGRQPQHF
DNA: TGTGCCATCAGTGGTACAGGGCGTCAGCCCCAGCATTTT

length: 16
size: once
J: TRBJ2-1
D: -
V: TRBV7-3
CDR3: CASSLRGMSSYNEQFF
DNA: TGTGCCAGCAGCTTGCGCGGGATGAGCTCCTACAATGAGCAGTTCTTC

length: 18
size: -
J: TRBJ2-4
D: -
V: TRBV6-1
CDR3: CASSEAQDREGAKNIQYF
DNA: TGTGCCAGCAGTGAAGCGCAGGACAGGGAGGGGGCCAAAAACATTCAGTACTTC

length: 14
size: few
J: TRBJ1-5
D: -
V: TRBV6-5
CDR3: CASSRTYSNQPQHF
DNA: TGTGCCAGCAGTCGGACTTATAGCAATCAGCCCCAGCATTTT

length: 15
size: few
J: TRBJ2-3
D: TRBD1
V: TRBV5-1
CDR3: CASSVDRVDTDTQYF
DNA: TGCGCCAGCAGCGTGGACAGGGTGGACACAGATACGCAGTATTTT

length: 11
size: -
J: TRBJ2-1
D: -
V: TRBV5-4
CDR3: CASSFNNEQFF
DNA: TGTGCCAGCAGCTTCAACAATGAGCAGTTCTTC

length: 15
size: -
J: TRBJ2-7
D: -
V: TRBV3-1/TRBV3-2
CDR3: CASSQGRTGAYEQYF
DNA: TGTGCCAGCAGCCAAGGCAGGACGGGAGCATACGAGCAGTACTTC

length: 13
size: -
J: TRBJ2-2
D: -
V: TRBV27
CDR3: CASSLVGTGELFF
DNA: TGTGCCAGCAGTTTGGTCGGCACCGGGGAGCTGTTTTTT

length: 15
size: -
J: TRBJ2-7
D: TRBD1
V: TRBV4-1
CDR3: CASSLSPGQTDEQYF
DNA: TGCGCCAGCAGCCTGTCCCCGGGACAGACGGACGAGCAGTACTTC

length: 16
size: -
J: TRBJ2-7
D: -
V: TRBV6-1
CDR3: CASSGGRQRLSYEQYF
DNA: TGTGCCAGCAGTGGTGGCCGCCAGCGGCTCTCCTACGAGCAGTACTTC

length: 12
size: -
J: TRBJ1-1
D: -
V: TRBV11-2
CDR3: CASQTVNTEAFF
DNA: TGTGCCAGCCAAACAGTAAACACTGAAGCTTTCTTT

length: 17
size: -
J: TRBJ2-7
D: TRBD2
V: TRBV2
CDR3: CASSEALLAGGPEEQYF
DNA: TGTGCCAGCAGTGAAGCATTACTAGCGGGAGGGCCGGAGGAGCAGTACTTC

length: 12
size: -
J: TRBJ2-7
D: -
V: TRBV2
CDR3: CASSYSSYEQYF
DNA: TGTGCCAGCAGTTACAGTTCCTACGAGCAGTACTTC

length: 15
size: once
J: TRBJ2-4
D: -
V: TRBV3-1/TRBV3-2
CDR3: CASSQDLGRIWGQYF
DNA: TGTGCCAGCAGCCAAGATCTGGGGAGGATTTGGGGTCAGTACTTC

length: 13
size: -
J: TRBJ1-3
D: -
V: TRBV20-1
CDR3: CSASKGEGNTIYF
DNA: TGCAGTGCTAGTAAGGGGGAAGGAAACACCATATATTTT

length: 16
size: -
J: TRBJ1-5
D: -
V: TRBV27
CDR3: CASSLYGSGSNQPQHF
DNA: TGTGCCAGCAGTTTATACGGGAGCGGTAGCAATCAGCCCCAGCATTTT

length: 12
size: few
J: TRBJ1-5
D: -
V: TRBV5-4
CDR3: CASSSGDQPQHF
DNA: TGTGCCAGCAGCTCCGGTGATCAGCCCCAGCATTTT

length: 17
size: -
J: TRBJ1-3
D: TRBD1
V: TRBV30
CDR3: CAWSAPGDRSSGNTIYF
DNA: TGTGCCTGGAGTGCCCCGGGGGACAGAAGCTCTGGAAACACCATATATTTT

length: 15
size: once
J: TRBJ2-1
D: -
V: TRBV10-2
CDR3: CASSESGSPYNEQFF
DNA: TGCGCCAGCAGTGAGTCGGGCAGTCCCTACAATGAGCAGTTCTTC

length: 14
size: -
J: TRBJ1-1
D: TRBD1
V: TRBV7-3
CDR3: CASSQGGQGSGAFF
DNA: TGTGCCAGCAGCCAGGGGGGACAGGGGTCTGGGGCTTTCTTT

length: 13
size: few
J: TRBJ2-1
D: TRBD2
V: TRBV5-4
CDR3: CASSYPASGEQFF
DNA: TGTGCCAGCAGCTATCCCGCTAGCGGTGAGCAGTTCTTC

length: 13
size: -
J: TRBJ2-7
D: -
V: TRBV28
CDR3: CASSLYRVGEQYF
DNA: TGTGCCAGCAGTTTATACAGGGTTGGCGAGCAGTACTTC

length: 15
size: -
J: TRBJ1-2
D: TRBD1
V: TRBV9
CDR3: CASSEQGLGVWGYTF
DNA: TGTGCCAGCAGTGAACAGGGGTTAGGGGTTTGGGGCTACACCTTC

length: 12
size: -
J: TRBJ2-7
D: -
V: TRBV7-9
CDR3: CASSSTGPEQYF
DNA: TGTGCCAGCAGCTCGACAGGTCCCGAGCAGTACTTC

length: 14
size: -
J: TRBJ1-2
D: -
V: TRBV5-4
CDR3: CASRRREGEDGYTF
DNA: TGTGCCAGCAGACGCCGAGAGGGCGAGGATGGCTACACCTTC

length: 12
size: -
J: TRBJ1-1
D: -
V: TRBV5-1
CDR3: CASSLGGEVAFF
DNA: TGCGCCAGCAGCTTGGGTGGGGAGGTAGCTTTCTTT

length: 15
size: -
J: TRBJ1-6
D: TRBD1
V: TRBV7-3
CDR3: CASSLAPGQGYPLHF
DNA: TGTGCCAGCAGCTTAGCCCCGGGACAGGGCTATCCCCTCCACTTT

length: 15
size: -
J: TRBJ2-7
D: -
V: TRBV6-5
CDR3: CASSYRGDGNYEQYF
DNA: TGTGCCAGCAGTTACCGCGGGGACGGGAACTACGAGCAGTACTTC

length: 12
size: once
J: TRBJ2-4
D: -
V: TRBV6-2/TRBV6-3
CDR3: CASSYGGRIQYF
DNA: TGTGCCAGCAGTTACGGAGGGCGAATTCAGTACTTC

length: 16
size: -
J: TRBJ2-1
D: TRBD2
V: TRBV18
CDR3: CASSKVSGSSYNEQFF
DNA: TGTGCCAGCTCAAAGGTTAGCGGGAGCTCCTACAATGAGCAGTTCTTC

length: 14
size: -
J: TRBJ2-1
D: -
V: TRBV10-2
CDR3: CASSVGGTYNEQFF
DNA: TGCGCCAGCAGTGTTGGCGGGACCTACAATGAGCAGTTCTTC

length: 14
size: -
J: TRBJ1-3
D: -
V: TRBV6-5
CDR3: CASSPQGSGNTIYF
DNA: TGTGCCAGCAGTCCACAGGGTTCCGGAAACACCATATATTTT

length: 16
size: -
J: TRBJ1-6
D: TRBD1
V: TRBV5-6
CDR3: CASSLATGVGNSPLHF
DNA: TGTGCCAGCAGCTTGGCTACAGGGGTGGGGAATTCACCCCTCCACTTT

length: 18
size: -
J: TRBJ2-7
D: TRBD1
V: TRBV18
CDR3: CASSPRDRGLVSRYEQYF
DNA: TGTGCCAGCTCACCCCGGGACAGGGGGCTGGTTTCCAGATACGAGCAGTACTTC

length: 14
size: few
J: TRBJ2-7
D: TRBD2
V: TRBV4-1
CDR3: CASSQDLAGGEQYF
DNA: TGCGCCAGCAGCCAAGATCTAGCGGGAGGCGAGCAGTACTTC

length: 16
size: -
J: TRBJ2-7
D: TRBD1
V: TRBV18
CDR3: CASSPITGQSSYEQYF
DNA: TGTGCCAGCTCACCCATTACGGGACAGTCATCCTACGAGCAGTACTTC

length: 13
size: -
J: TRBJ2-5
D: -
V: TRBV30
CDR3: CAWKLTIQETQYF
DNA: TGTGCCTGGAAACTAACTATCCAAGAGACCCAGTACTTC

length: 15
size: -
J: TRBJ1-1
D: -
V: TRBV30
CDR3: CAWSVRGGRNTEAFF
DNA: TGTGCCTGGAGTGTACGCGGGGGTCGGAACACTGAAGCTTTCTTT